One sample yielded the 3 T cell receptor beta chains listed below, sequenced in a study of blood T cell repertoires in COVID-19. Here immunoSEQ multiplex PCR was the method, and the copy in TCRdb shows in-frame clones only, minus some. Among approximately 240,000 clones listed, nearly 90% were seen once. The sequencing input was peripheral blood. The source is a woman between 40 and 50 years old who had recovered from COVID-19.

The chain recombines TRBV5-1 with TRBJ1-6, with 10 bases fitting TRBD1. The germline CDR1 and CDR2 sequences are SGHRS and YFSETQ. J lost 8 bases, V lost 2 bases, and 4 bases had no gene match. The CDR3 runs 15 residues. The CDR3 is CASSFGTGADSPLHF. DNA for the CDR3: TGCGCCAGCAGCTTCGGGACAGGGGCGGATTCACCCCTCCACTTT.

The chain recombines TRBV7-2 with TRBJ1-6; 8 nucleotides line up with TRBD1. CDR3 size: 14 residues. V dropped 5 bases and J dropped 9; count of bases not matched to a gene: 6. The V gene's germline CDR1 is SGHTA and CDR2 FQGNSA. DNA for the CDR3: TGTGCCAGCAGCACCTCAGGGGGCAGTTCACCCCTCCACTTT. Translating gives CASSTSGGSSPLHF.

This clone was found a few times. This same CDR3 is encoded by further DNA sequences in the sample. This chain connects TRBV19 to TRBJ2-7, with TRBD1 matching 8 bases. The germline gives CDR1 LNHDA, CDR2 SQIVND (reference sequence). Germline trimming cut 1 base from V and 1 base from J; bases unmatched to any gene: 0. The CDR3 sequence is 14 residues long. DNA for the CDR3: TGTGCCAGTAGTATAGGACAGGGGTCCTACGAGCAGTACTTC. It yields the protein CASSIGQGSYEQYF.